Listed below are T cell receptor beta chains from one sample, sequenced in a study of cytomegalovirus exposure and HLA in healthy donors. Some clones are missing from TCRdb's copy, which holds only in-frame ones; the method was immunoSEQ multiplex PCR. The sample holds about 120,000 clones; roughly 88% are singletons and the top ten take over 6%. The sequencing input was PBMCs. All receptors derive from a woman aged 18-29 years in good health and CMV-seropositive. CDR3s include the opening cysteine and the closing phenylalanine or tryptophan. Each record gives: D gene, V gene, J gene, clone size, CDR3 protein, CDR3 DNA. D genes are given only for firm matches. Where a row states a size, it is once, few, many or the class of an expanded clone; other rows omit it.

d_call: NA
v_call: TRBV25-1
j_call: TRBJ2-1
clone_size: NA
cdr3_aa: CASSDRARGETNEQFF
cdr3_nt: TGTGCCAGCAGTGATAGGGCCCGCGGGGAAACCAATGAGCAGTTCTTC

d_call: NA
v_call: TRBV6-1
j_call: TRBJ1-5
clone_size: NA
cdr3_aa: CASSLEVANQPQHF
cdr3_nt: TGTGCCAGCAGTCTTGAGGTTGCCAATCAGCCCCAGCATTTT

d_call: NA
v_call: TRBV9
j_call: TRBJ2-2
clone_size: NA
cdr3_aa: CASSVADQVRKTGELFF
cdr3_nt: TGTGCCAGCAGCGTAGCTGATCAGGTTCGGAAGACCGGGGAGCTGTTTTTT

d_call: NA
v_call: TRBV7-6
j_call: TRBJ2-2
clone_size: NA
cdr3_aa: CASSFGTGELFF
cdr3_nt: TGTGCCAGCAGCTTCGGCACCGGGGAGCTGTTTTTT

d_call: TRBD2
v_call: TRBV7-6
j_call: TRBJ2-7
clone_size: NA
cdr3_aa: CASSLSGTSGGPYEQYF
cdr3_nt: TGTGCCAGCAGCTTATCTGGGACTAGCGGGGGTCCCTACGAGCAGTACTTC

d_call: TRBD1
v_call: TRBV27
j_call: TRBJ2-3
clone_size: NA
cdr3_aa: CASSFNAAGGISDTQYF
cdr3_nt: TGTGCCAGCAGTTTCAATGCGGCAGGGGGTATTTCAGATACGCAGTATTTT

d_call: NA
v_call: TRBV4-1
j_call: TRBJ2-5
clone_size: NA
cdr3_aa: CASSRSQGLSETQYF
cdr3_nt: TGCGCCAGCAGCCGCTCACAGGGTTTGTCAGAGACCCAGTACTTC

d_call: NA
v_call: TRBV18
j_call: TRBJ1-1
clone_size: NA
cdr3_aa: CASSLEVNTEAFF
cdr3_nt: TGTGCCAGCTCCCTTGAGGTGAACACTGAAGCTTTCTTT

d_call: TRBD1
v_call: TRBV19
j_call: TRBJ1-3
clone_size: NA
cdr3_aa: CASISLRQGSGNTIYF
cdr3_nt: TGTGCCAGTATAAGTCTTCGACAGGGATCTGGAAACACCATATATTTT

d_call: NA
v_call: TRBV2
j_call: TRBJ2-7
clone_size: NA
cdr3_aa: CASSEFQGGSYEQYF
cdr3_nt: TGTGCCAGCAGTGAATTCCAGGGAGGAAGCTACGAGCAGTACTTC

d_call: TRBD2
v_call: TRBV7-3
j_call: TRBJ2-1
clone_size: once
cdr3_aa: CASSALAGEYNEQFF
cdr3_nt: TGTGCCAGCAGCGCACTAGCGGGAGAGTACAATGAGCAGTTCTTC

d_call: NA
v_call: TRBV25-1
j_call: TRBJ1-1
clone_size: NA
cdr3_aa: CASTQSGTEAFF
cdr3_nt: TGTGCCAGCACCCAGAGCGGTACTGAAGCTTTCTTT

d_call: NA
v_call: TRBV6-1
j_call: TRBJ2-7
clone_size: once
cdr3_aa: CASSEVSSESNYEQYF
cdr3_nt: TGTGCCAGCAGTGAAGTATCTAGCGAGAGCAACTACGAGCAGTACTTC

d_call: NA
v_call: TRBV15
j_call: TRBJ1-1
clone_size: NA
cdr3_aa: CATSRGDRGGRAEAFF
cdr3_nt: TGTGCCACCAGCAGAGGGGATAGGGGCGGAAGGGCTGAAGCTTTCTTT

d_call: TRBD2
v_call: TRBV2
j_call: TRBJ2-3
clone_size: NA
cdr3_aa: CASSERRKRGGLWAQYF
cdr3_nt: TGTGCCAGCAGTGAACGTAGAAAGCGGGGGGGACTATGGGCGCAGTATTTT

d_call: TRBD1
v_call: TRBV7-6
j_call: TRBJ1-4
clone_size: NA
cdr3_aa: CASSRGQGKNEKLFF
cdr3_nt: TGTGCCAGCAGCCGAGGACAGGGCAAAAATGAAAAACTGTTTTTT

d_call: TRBD1
v_call: TRBV6-1
j_call: TRBJ2-7
clone_size: few
cdr3_aa: CASSVGTGWEQYF
cdr3_nt: TGTGCCAGCAGTGTTGGGACAGGGTGGGAGCAGTACTTC

d_call: TRBD1
v_call: TRBV2
j_call: TRBJ2-7
clone_size: once
cdr3_aa: CASRGLFRDRASYEQYF
cdr3_nt: TGTGCCAGCAGGGGTCTTTTCCGGGACAGGGCCTCCTACGAGCAGTACTTC

d_call: TRBD1
v_call: TRBV7-9
j_call: TRBJ2-1
clone_size: NA
cdr3_aa: CASSKDRVELSDEQFF
cdr3_nt: TGTGCCAGCAGCAAAGACAGGGTAGAACTTTCGGATGAGCAGTTCTTC

d_call: NA
v_call: TRBV13
j_call: TRBJ1-2
clone_size: NA
cdr3_aa: CASSLRQSTYGYTF
cdr3_nt: TGTGCCAGCAGCTTACGACAGAGCACCTATGGCTACACCTTC

d_call: NA
v_call: TRBV19
j_call: TRBJ1-3
clone_size: NA
cdr3_aa: CASGFGNTIYF
cdr3_nt: TGTGCCAGCGGTTTCGGAAACACCATATATTTT

d_call: NA
v_call: TRBV9
j_call: TRBJ1-2
clone_size: NA
cdr3_aa: CASSVAGTRGYGYTF
cdr3_nt: TGTGCCAGCAGCGTAGCGGGTACCAGGGGCTATGGCTACACCTTC

d_call: TRBD1
v_call: TRBV6-6
j_call: TRBJ2-7
clone_size: NA
cdr3_aa: CASTKGAWGDEQYF
cdr3_nt: TGTGCCAGCACCAAGGGGGCTTGGGGTGACGAGCAGTACTTC

d_call: TRBD1
v_call: TRBV5-4
j_call: TRBJ1-1
clone_size: NA
cdr3_aa: CASSPDRAGAEAFF
cdr3_nt: TGTGCCAGCAGCCCTGACAGGGCTGGAGCTGAAGCTTTCTTT

d_call: NA
v_call: TRBV4-2
j_call: TRBJ2-7
clone_size: NA
cdr3_aa: CASSQEAPALYEQYF
cdr3_nt: TGTGCCAGCAGCCAAGAGGCCCCCGCTCTCTACGAGCAGTACTTC

d_call: NA
v_call: TRBV7-6
j_call: TRBJ1-3
clone_size: once
cdr3_aa: CASSLGPWGRRSGNTIYF
cdr3_nt: TGTGCCAGCAGCTTAGGACCCTGGGGCAGACGCTCTGGAAACACCATATATTTT

d_call: NA
v_call: TRBV30
j_call: TRBJ1-2
clone_size: NA
cdr3_aa: CAWSEQGLYGYTF
cdr3_nt: TGTGCCTGGAGTGAGCAGGGGCTTTATGGCTACACCTTC

d_call: TRBD1
v_call: TRBV6-1
j_call: TRBJ1-5
clone_size: NA
cdr3_aa: CASSQQGESNQPQHF
cdr3_nt: TGTGCCAGCAGCCAACAGGGGGAGAGCAATCAGCCCCAGCATTTT

d_call: NA
v_call: TRBV6-5
j_call: TRBJ2-1
clone_size: NA
cdr3_aa: CASSLNNEQFF
cdr3_nt: TGTGCCAGCAGTTTAAACAATGAGCAGTTCTTC

d_call: NA
v_call: TRBV5-1
j_call: TRBJ1-1
clone_size: NA
cdr3_aa: CASSRGRGNTEAFF
cdr3_nt: TGCGCCAGCAGCAGAGGTCGGGGGAACACTGAAGCTTTCTTT

d_call: TRBD2
v_call: TRBV18
j_call: TRBJ2-1
clone_size: NA
cdr3_aa: CASSLTSGSRYNEQFF
cdr3_nt: TGTGCCAGCTCACTAACTAGCGGGAGTCGTTACAATGAGCAGTTCTTC

d_call: TRBD2
v_call: TRBV7-3
j_call: TRBJ2-5
clone_size: NA
cdr3_aa: CASSLAGGSETQYF
cdr3_nt: TGTGCCAGCAGCCTAGCGGGGGGGTCAGAGACCCAGTACTTC

d_call: NA
v_call: TRBV5-1
j_call: TRBJ1-1
clone_size: NA
cdr3_aa: CASSPDYTSTEAFF
cdr3_nt: TGCGCCAGCAGCCCCGACTACACCAGCACTGAAGCTTTCTTT

d_call: TRBD1
v_call: TRBV6-5
j_call: TRBJ1-1
clone_size: NA
cdr3_aa: CASSREYRGITEAFF
cdr3_nt: TGTGCCAGCAGCCGCGAGTACAGGGGGATTACTGAAGCTTTCTTT

d_call: TRBD2
v_call: TRBV7-3
j_call: TRBJ2-1
clone_size: once
cdr3_aa: CASSSAGGLTYEQFF
cdr3_nt: TGTGCCAGCTCATCCGCGGGAGGTTTAACGTATGAGCAGTTCTTC

d_call: TRBD1
v_call: TRBV7-8
j_call: TRBJ2-7
clone_size: NA
cdr3_aa: CASSSRRTGKSYEQYF
cdr3_nt: TGTGCCAGCAGCTCGAGAAGGACAGGGAAATCCTACGAGCAGTACTTC

d_call: TRBD1
v_call: TRBV7-2
j_call: TRBJ2-7
clone_size: NA
cdr3_aa: CASSATGGSSYEQYF
cdr3_nt: TGTGCCAGCAGCGCGACAGGGGGCAGCTCCTACGAGCAGTACTTC

d_call: NA
v_call: TRBV27
j_call: TRBJ1-1
clone_size: NA
cdr3_aa: CASSLGGITEAFF
cdr3_nt: TGTGCCAGCAGTTTGGGGGGAATCACTGAAGCTTTCTTT

d_call: NA
v_call: TRBV15
j_call: TRBJ1-1
clone_size: once
cdr3_aa: CATSNKGGSFGTEAFF
cdr3_nt: TGTGCCACCAGCAATAAGGGCGGGAGCTTCGGCACTGAAGCTTTCTTT